Shown below are 2 T cell receptor beta chains from a single sample sequenced in a study of blood T cell repertoires in COVID-19. Repertoires were generated with immunoSEQ multiplex PCR, while TCRdb's copy carries only in-frame clones and drops some. The sample has about 160,000 clones, about 90% seen once. Specimen: peripheral blood. The receptor source for this set is a man in his 60s with acute or convalescent COVID-19.

This chain connects TRBV19 to TRBJ2-7; 9 nucleotides match TRBD1. V shed 10 bases, J shed 5 bases, and the junction held 12 bases outside the gene matches. CDR1 and CDR2 from the germline V gene are LNHDA and SQIVND (reference sequence). CDR3 length equals 14 residues. CDR3: CATRGDRVKNEQYF. CDR3 nucleotides: TGTGCCACCCGGGGGGACAGGGTTAAGAACGAGCAGTACTTC. Full variable domain (remainder filled in from reference TRBV19 and TRBJ2-7): DGGITQSPKYLFRKEGQNVTLSCEQNLNHDAMYWYRQDPGQGLRLIYYSQIVNDFQKGDIAEGYSVSREKKESFPLTVTSAQKNPTAFYLCATRGDRVKNEQYFGPGTRLTVT.

V usage is TRBV19 and J usage is TRBJ1-5; no reliable D call. Germline CDR1 LNHDA, CDR2 SQIVND (reference sequence). Trimming stripped 5 bases from V and 2 bases from J, with 10 bases between. The CDR3 is made up of 14 amino acids. CDR3 DNA: TGTGCCAGTAGTTCCCTTTTTGGCAATCAGCCCCAGCATTTT. Its translation is CASSSLFGNQPQHF.